This T cell receptor beta chain comes out of a study of blood T cells in healthy people across ages (dated by TCRdb to about 2015). Study-level background: In model experiments, template switching captured roughly one uniquely barcoded TCR beta cDNA molecule for every two T cells. Using deep sequencing normalized with unique cDNA molecular identifiers, the study measured how TCR beta repertoire diversity changes with age. The donors were split into four age groups: young (average 16 years), middle-aged (around 40), aged (more than 55) and long-lived (about 74). Donors of different ages were randomly distributed across sequencing lanes to avoid experimental bias. The study analyzed two additional independent replicas of 1 million unique cDNA reads from the same blood draw for two donors, one aged 18 to 30 and one aged 80 or older.

The receptor library was made with 5' RACE. For sequencing, an Illumina HiSeq 2500 was employed. The second PCR ran for about 6 to 11 cycles and used a J-beta primer mix along with a sample-barcoded 5' primer. A unique molecular identifier was introduced onto each TCR beta cDNA molecule by a template-switch 5' adaptor carrying 12 random nucleotides. At least 2.5 million CDR3-containing paired-end reads were obtained from each sample. First-strand cDNA synthesis was performed from all RNA using the Mint cDNA synthesis kit, with priming by a TRBC-specific oligonucleotide. All cDNA was treated with uracil-DNA glycosylase and then went through a first 18-cycle PCR with the universal primers M1SS and BC2_uni_R. Concerning the study's data processing: For normalization, 1 million high-quality reads were randomly selected from each sample, with every read carrying a distinct molecular identifier. Reads with shared molecular identifiers were discarded instead of being binned into consensus sequences. MiTCR, set to a Q25 quality threshold and the strictest error-elimination algorithm, was used for CDR3 identification, clonotype clustering and error correction. A nonparametric unseen species model using Euler transformation provided a lower-bound estimate of total TCR beta diversity. In TCRdb, the public reads were trimmed at Q25 with fastp and aligned with MiXCR, with productive beta chains retained. Every distinct CDR3 protein forms one entry, paired with its most common genes and DNA. TCRdb, not the original authors, processed these V and J calls. The table for this sample lists around 800,000 distinct CDR3 sequences; about 46% of them were counted only once. The top ten clones comprise less than 20% of the sample.

This clonotype has only one observation. This receptor's antigen is unknown. Qualities for individual bases were not recorded, and no much larger clone is one base off. Evidence from one read is weak. The donors were about 40 Caucasian individuals from Russia, aged roughly 6 to 100 years, who were systemically healthy. Each donor gave around 9.8 milliliters of peripheral blood, collected into EDTA-treated Vacutainer tubes. PBMCs were isolated by Ficoll-Paque density-gradient centrifugation, with at least 6.5 million obtained per sample. Trizol reagent was used to extract total RNA from the PBMCs, yielding at least 5 micrograms per sample. The percentages of naive CD45RAhigh/CD27high T cells were determined by flow cytometry on a PBMC aliquot from every donor. Via the germline V gene (reference sequence), CDR1 is LNHNV and CDR2 YYDKDF. From cysteine to phenylalanine, the CDR3 is 15 amino acids long. This entry keeps only the CDR3 DNA: 45 bases, framed from base 1.

Overall study outcomes, separate from this receptor: As age increased, observed TCR beta diversity per million T cells dropped in a roughly linear way, and a significant reduction was already evident by age about 40. Compared with the aged group, the long-lived group had more naive CD4+ T cells, fewer expanded clones and increased TCR diversity, suggesting age selection. The percentage of naive T cells measured by flow cytometry correlated strongly with observed TCR beta diversity. Estimates of total diversity based on one million sequenced T cells were regarded as lower bounds and as underestimates. Bulk unsorted PBMC profiling prevented conclusive comparison of naive and antigen-experienced compartments. The CMV infection status of donors was not known, potentially confounding age-related changes in expanded clonotypes.

The clonotype comes from a man older than 75 in good health. Sequenced: blood. Recombination linked TRBV15 to TRBJ2-1, and TRBD2 aligns with 12 junction nucleotides. The DNA end favors TRBJ2-7, so the J call may be wrong. The CDR3 reads CATSTTSGRYNEQYF. The DNA sequence is TGTGCCACCAGCACGACTAGCGGGAGATACAATGAGCAGTACTTC.